Below, 27 T cell receptor beta chains from the same sample are listed, as sequenced in a study of shared clonotypes between healthy human individuals. Sequenced by immunoSEQ multiplex PCR; TCRdb stores in-frame clones only, minus some. There are hundreds of thousands of clones in the sample; 79% occur only once, and roughly 13% lies in the top ten. The sequenced sample consisted of PBMCs. Receptor source: a woman in her thirties or forties in good health. Some clones in this sample may be carry-over from other donors' samples.

V usage is TRBV2 and J usage is TRBJ2-5; 7 bases align to TRBD2. Germline V CDR1 and CDR2: SNHLY, FYNNEI. This CDR3 has 14 residues. The junction had 5 bases not matched to a gene; V was cut back by 6 bases and J by 1 base. This CDR3 is CASRLTSAQETQYF. The DNA of the CDR3 is TGTGCCAGCAGGCTCACTAGCGCCCAAGAGACCCAGTACTTC.

There are a few counts of this clone. This sequence joins TRBV5-1 and TRBJ1-4, with 7 bases matching TRBD1. CDR3 length: 15 residues. Germline CDR1 and CDR2: SGHRS and YFSETQ. V trimming: 7 bases; J trimming: 8 bases; junction bases outside the gene matches: 14. The chain's CDR3 is CASQVIGGQGEKLFF. The DNA for the CDR3 is TGCGCCAGCCAGGTGATAGGGGGCCAGGGGGAAAAACTGTTTTTT.

The chain recombines TRBV28 with TRBJ1-3, with unresolved D. V lost 6 bases, J lost 2 bases, and 14 bases lay in between. CDR3 length: 15 residues. Germline assignment: CDR1 MDHEN and CDR2 SYDVKM. CDR3 DNA: TGTGCCAGCAGCCCGACCTGGGTGGCTGGAAACACCATATATTTT. This translates into CASSPTWVAGNTIYF. The full variable domain, rest sourced from reference TRBV28 and TRBJ1-3, is DVKVTQSSRYLVKRTGEKVFLECVQDMDHENMFWYRQDPGLGLRLIYFSYDVKMKEKGDIPEGYSVSREKKERFSLILESASTNQTSMYLCASSPTWVAGNTIYFGEGSWLTVV.

The chain couples TRBV7-6 to TRBJ2-5; no definite D call. Germline CDR1 SGHVS, CDR2 FNYEAQ. The CDR3 runs to 14 residues. V dropped 2 bases and J dropped 5 bases, with 12 bases sitting between them. The CDR3 sequence is CASSLRPVGETQYF. CDR3 bases: TGTGCCAGCAGCTTAAGGCCGGTCGGGGAGACCCAGTACTTC. Filled out from reference TRBV7-6 and TRBJ2-5, the complete variable domain reads GAGVSQSPRYKVTKRGQDVALRCDPISGHVSLYWYRQALGQGPEFLTYFNYEAQQDKSGLPNDRFSAERPEGSISTLTIQRTEQRDSAMYRCASSLRPVGETQYFGPGTRLLVL.

The chain is built from TRBV25-1 and TRBJ1-1, with D maybe TRBD1 (5 bases). Trimming left V 3 bases short and J 3 bases short, with 14 bases between. The germline V gene encodes CDR1 MGHDK and CDR2 SYGVNS. The CDR3 sequence is 15 residues long. The CDR3 DNA is TGTGCCAGCAGTGATGGTAAGGGAGGGGACACTGAAGCTTTCTTT. It codes for CASSDGKGGDTEAFF.

V usage is TRBV28 and J usage is TRBJ1-5; TRBD1 aligns across 7 bases. The CDR3 consists of 15 residues. With V trimmed by 5 bases and J by 1 base, 5 bases remained unmatched. Germline V lookup: CDR1 MDHEN, CDR2 SYDVKM. The CDR3 is CASSPRRGSNQPQHF. The CDR3 nucleotides are TGTGCCAGCAGTCCCCGCAGGGGGAGCAATCAGCCCCAGCATTTT.

V is TRBV27 and J is TRBJ2-7; a weak D match, TRBD2 (6 bases). CDR1 and CDR2 (germline): MNHEY, SMNVEV (reference sequence). There are 12 residues in the CDR3. Trimming cost V 11 bases and J 6 bases, with 17 bases left between them. This CDR3 reads CAGPKRRGEQYF. The CDR3, as DNA: TGTGCCGGGCCTAAGCGGAGGGGCGAGCAGTACTTC.

The chain recombines TRBV28 with TRBJ1-5, with D perhaps matching TRBD1 (5 bases). The CDR3 has 14 residues. Germline V gene sequence: CDR1 MDHEN, CDR2 SYDVKM. V dropped 3 bases and J dropped 2 bases, with 8 bases sitting between them. The CDR3 sequence: CASSLVGGNQPQHF. CDR3 bases: TGTGCCAGCAGTTTGGTAGGGGGCAATCAGCCCCAGCATTTT.

The chain links TRBV18 to TRBJ2-7; D gene unclear. Germline values: CDR1 KGHSH, CDR2 LQKENI. V was shortened by 3 bases and J by 2 bases, with 17 bases between the two germline ends. The CDR3 runs 16 residues. The CDR3 is CASSPPNDAPPYEQYF. CDR3 DNA sequence: TGTGCCAGCTCACCCCCCAATGATGCCCCCCCCTACGAGCAGTACTTC.

This chain joins TRBV6-1 and TRBJ1-2; D might be TRBD1 (5 bases). Germline V gene lookup returns CDR1 MNHNS and CDR2 SASEGT. The germline V and J ends were trimmed by 2 bases and 2 bases, with 12 bases remaining between them. The CDR3 spans 15 residues. CDR3 sequence (DNA): TGTGCCAGCAGTGAATGGGGTAGGGGCAACTATGGCTACACCTTC. Its protein product is CASSEWGRGNYGYTF.

This rearrangement joins TRBV4-2 to TRBJ1-5, with D perhaps TRBD1 (5 bases). This CDR3 spans 16 amino acids. Germline CDR1 reads LGHNA; CDR2 reads YNFKEQ. Trimming shortened V by 5 bases and J by 5 bases, and 19 bases separated the two germline ends. The CDR3 DNA sequence: TGTGCCAGCAGCGAAACCTTGGGCGTCAGGGATCAGCCCCAGCATTTT. As protein: CASSETLGVRDQPQHF.

J is TRBJ2-1 and V is TRBV19, with 11 bases matching TRBD2. The germline CDR1 and CDR2 sequences are LNHDA and SQIVND (reference sequence). The CDR3 contains 15 residues. The V and J ends lost 3 bases and 10 bases, in that order; junction bases with no gene match: 8. The CDR3 spells CASSMGLAEAGEQFF. CDR3 nucleotides: TGTGCCAGTAGTATGGGACTAGCGGAGGCGGGGGAGCAGTTCTTC.

This clone was seen a few times. The rearrangement links TRBV18 to TRBJ2-7; TRBD1 is a possible D gene (5 bases). Deletions cut 6 bases from V and 2 bases from J, with 11 bases between. Germline-derived CDR1 and CDR2 are KGHSH and LQKENI. This CDR3 contains 13 residues. The CDR3 reads CASSIRQTYEQYF. The CDR3 coding sequence is TGTGCCAGCTCCATCAGACAGACCTACGAGCAGTACTTC.

The chain combines TRBV30 with TRBJ1-6; D remains ambiguous. Trimming pared 3 bases from V and 2 bases from J, leaving 8 bases between. The CDR3 length is 14 residues. In germline, CDR1 is GTSNPN, CDR2 SVGIG (reference sequence). DNA for the CDR3: TGTGCCTGGAGCCCGGGCACCTATAATTCACCCCTCCACTTT. Amino acids: CAWSPGTYNSPLHF.

This chain connects TRBV5-4 to TRBJ2-1; 13 bases are shared with TRBD2. The germline V gene has CDR1 SGHNT and CDR2 YYREEE (reference sequence). V gave up 7 bases and J gave up 4 bases; unmatched junction bases: 8. This CDR3 contains 16 residues. The CDR3 region is CASGKPGLAGYNEQFF. The CDR3 nucleotides read TGTGCCAGCGGCAAACCGGGACTAGCGGGGTACAATGAGCAGTTCTTC. Combining the CDR3 with reference TRBV5-4 and TRBJ2-1 gives the whole variable domain ETGVTQSPTHLIKTRGQQVTLRCSSQSGHNTVSWYQQALGQGPQFIFQYYREEENGRGNFPPRFSGLQFPNYSSELNVNALELDDSALYLCASGKPGLAGYNEQFFGPGTRLTVL.

The rearrangement uses TRBV7-2 and TRBJ2-7, with 9 bases identical to TRBD2. Germline CDR1 is SGHTA and CDR2 is FQGNSA. The CDR3 contains 16 residues. V lost 5 bases to trimming and J lost 0 bases; unmatched junction nucleotides: 8. The CDR3 DNA reads as TGTGCCAGCAGCCCCCTAGGAGCGGGAGGCTCCTACGAGCAGTACTTC. Residues: CASSPLGAGGSYEQYF. Together with reference TRBV7-2 and TRBJ2-7, the CDR3 gives the full variable domain: GAGVSQSPSNKVTEKGKDVELRCDPISGHTALYWYRQSLGQGLEFLIYFQGNSAPDKSGLPSDRFSAERTGGSVSTLTIQRTQQEDSAVYLCASSPLGAGGSYEQYFGPGTRLTVT.

The J gene is TRBJ2-5, the V gene TRBV5-4; D might be TRBD1 or TRBD2, each matching 5 bases. V lost 4 bases and J 11 bases, leaving 27 bases between the germline ends. The germline V gene encodes CDR1 SGHNT and CDR2 YYREEE (reference sequence). The CDR3 length is 16 residues. The CDR3 nucleotides are TGTGCCAGCAGCGAGAGACTGGGACCCGGTGGAGGTCGTCAGTACTTC. Residues: CASSERLGPGGGRQYF.

The gene calls are TRBV15 and TRBJ2-1; 7 positions match TRBD2. Trimming removed 0 bases from V and 12 bases from J; junction bases left unmatched: 14. This CDR3 is built from 16 residues. The germline CDR1 and CDR2 sequences are LNHNV and YYDKDF (reference sequence). The CDR3 DNA follows: TGTGCCACCAGCAGAGATACTCCGGGAGTATCGGGGGGGCAGTTCTTC. Residues: CATSRDTPGVSGGQFF.

The genes are TRBV4-3 and TRBJ2-7; D not certain. The germline gives CDR1 LGHNA, CDR2 YSLEER. The CDR3 extends over 14 amino acids. V was shortened by 0 bases and J by 4 bases, with 10 bases between the two germline ends. CDR3 sequence: CASSQEGSPYEQYF. The CDR3 nucleotides are TGCGCCAGCAGCCAAGAGGGGTCACCATACGAGCAGTACTTC.

This clone was seen a few times. The V call is TRBV5-1, the J call TRBJ2-3; TRBD1 or TRBD2 may be the D gene (5 bases each). Germline V CDR1 and CDR2: SGHRS, YFSETQ. The CDR3 sequence is 14 residues long. The germline V and J ends were trimmed by 3 bases and 0 bases, with 8 bases remaining between them. The CDR3 here is CASSSGPSTDTQYF. The CDR3 DNA reads as TGCGCCAGCAGCTCGGGACCCAGCACAGATACGCAGTATTTT.

Notes on this clone: A junction boundary mismatches the germline segment, possibly from a read error. V and J are TRBV2 and TRBJ1-4; 7 nucleotides line up with TRBD1. There are 12 residues in the CDR3. The germline V gene has CDR1 SNHLY and CDR2 FYNNEI. CDR3 in DNA: TGTGCCAGCAGCCAGAGAGGGACAGCTAAGCTTTTT. Its translation is CASSQRGTAKLF.

Notes on this clone: This same CDR3 is encoded by further DNA sequences in the sample. This chain links TRBV7-3 with TRBJ1-1, with D possibly matching TRBD1 (5 bases). The CDR3 is 13 amino acids. Germline assignment: CDR1 SGHTA and CDR2 FQGTGA. V lost 1 base to trimming and J lost 5 bases, with 8 bases between them. Here the CDR3 DNA reads TGTGCCAGCAGCTTAAGTGAGGGGACTGAAGCTTTCTTT. The encoded protein is CASSLSEGTEAFF.

This chain connects TRBV11-2 to TRBJ2-5, with TRBD1 identical over 7 bases. With the DNA end fitting TRBJ2-7 better, the J assignment may be wrong. CDR1 and CDR2 (germline): SGHAT, FQNNGV. The CDR3 is made up of 15 amino acids. CDR3 sequence: CASSGNRGRSYEQYF. CDR3 nucleotide sequence: TGTGCCAGCAGCGGGAACAGGGGTAGGTCCTACGAGCAGTACTTC.

The chain has TRBV5-1 and TRBJ1-1, with no clear D. Germline CDR1 and CDR2: SGHRS and YFSETQ. The CDR3 loop spans 13 amino acids. V was cut by 6 bases and J by 0 bases, with 9 bases left in between. CDR3 sequence: CASTQRMNTEAFF. CDR3 bases: TGCGCCAGCACGCAGCGGATGAACACTGAAGCTTTCTTT.

This clone has only a few counts. As DNA, the CDR3 is TGCAGCGTTAGGCGGGACTTGGACTATGGCTACACCTTC. It encodes CSVRRDLDYGYTF. V gene TRBV29-1 combines with J gene TRBJ1-2; weak D call: TRBD1 (5 bases). This CDR3 spans 13 amino acids. Trimming took 5 bases from V and 3 from J, leaving 13 bases between them. Germline CDR1 reads SQVTM; CDR2 reads ANQGSEA.

This chain connects TRBV5-8 to TRBJ2-1, with TRBD2 matching over 9 bases. The CDR3 extends over 14 amino acids. Germline CDR1 and CDR2: SGHTS and YDEGEE. Losses at the gene ends were 4 bases for V and 5 bases for J; bases not matched to a gene: 4. CDR3 amino acids: CASSLAGFNNEQFF. CDR3 nucleotide sequence: TGTGCCAGCAGCCTAGCGGGATTTAACAATGAGCAGTTCTTC.

The V call is TRBV9, the J call TRBJ2-2; 8 bases align to TRBD2. This CDR3 has 14 amino acids. V gave up 4 bases and J gave up 7 bases; unmatched junction bases: 6. Germline V CDR1 and CDR2: SGDLS, YYNGEE. CDR3 in DNA: TGTGCCAGCAGCCCGTGGGGGACTAGCGGGGAGCTGTTTTTT. Encoded protein: CASSPWGTSGELFF.